A selection of T cell receptor beta chains follows, all from one sample in a study of control samples from healthy donors and cancer patients. Sequencing used immunoSEQ multiplex PCR; TCRdb keeps in-frame clones, though not all of them. This table holds some 70,000 clones, around 80% found once. Sequenced sample: blood. These receptors all stem from a man aged 55 to 70 in good health. Both conserved end residues are part of each CDR3. D genes are given only for firm matches. The size entry is marked missing in some rows and otherwise reads once, few, many or a size class.

d_gene	abundance	v_gene	j_gene	CDR3nt	CDR3aa
NA	NA	TRBV19	TRBJ1-4	TGTGCCAGTAGTGTTTTGGGGCAGGGTGATGAAAAACTGTTTTTT	CASSVLGQGDEKLFF
NA	NA	TRBV11-2	TRBJ1-2	TGTGCCAGCAGCCCCACTTTGGACAGAACTTATGGCTACACCTTC	CASSPTLDRTYGYTF
TRBD2	NA	TRBV10-2	TRBJ2-7	TGCGCCAGCAGTTGGACTAGCACCTCCTACGAGCAGTACTTC	CASSWTSTSYEQYF
NA	NA	TRBV5-6	TRBJ2-1	TGTGCCAGCAGCGGGTTCGCGAATGAGCAGTTCTTC	CASSGFANEQFF
NA	NA	TRBV18	TRBJ2-4	TGTGCCAGCTCACCACCCGGTTTAATACAGTACTTC	CASSPPGLIQYF
NA	NA	TRBV6-2/TRBV6-3	TRBJ1-6	TGTGCCAGCAGTTACTCGTTTCAGACGGGACGGAGAAGTTCACCCCTCCACTTT	CASSYSFQTGRRSSPLHF
NA	NA	TRBV5-1	TRBJ2-3	TGCGCCAGCAGCCTTAGCACAGATACGCAGTATTTT	CASSLSTDTQYF
NA	NA	TRBV7-9	TRBJ1-2	TGTGCCAGCAGCCCCTGGAGTTCTCAGGACTATGGCTACACCTTC	CASSPWSSQDYGYTF
NA	NA	TRBV18	TRBJ2-6	TGTGCCAGCTCACCGGGGGGGGCCAACGTCCTGACTTTC	CASSPGGANVLTF
TRBD1	NA	TRBV28	TRBJ1-5	TGTGCCAGCAGTTTGCGGGGACAGGCATATCAGCCCCAGCATTTT	CASSLRGQAYQPQHF
NA	NA	TRBV6-2/TRBV6-3	TRBJ2-7	TGTGCCAGCAGTCACACCCCAGGAGCCTACGAGCAGTACTTC	CASSHTPGAYEQYF
TRBD2	NA	TRBV9	TRBJ2-7	TGTGCCAGCAGCGTAGACTTTACTAGCGGCTACGAGCAGTACTTC	CASSVDFTSGYEQYF
NA	NA	TRBV7-9	TRBJ2-7	TGTGCCAGCAGCCCCGTGACTATCTCCTACGAGCAGTACTTC	CASSPVTISYEQYF
NA	NA	TRBV10-3	TRBJ2-1	TGTGCCATCAGAAGGGACCCTAGCTCCTACAATGAGCAGTTCTTC	CAIRRDPSSYNEQFF
TRBD2	NA	TRBV3-1/TRBV3-2	TRBJ2-1	TGTGCCAGCAGCTACAAGTACATGGAACTAGCGGGAGTCCCGATTAACAATGAGCAGTTCTTC	CASSYKYMELAGVPINNEQFF
NA	NA	TRBV7-2	TRBJ1-1	TGTGCCAGCAGCTCCTACCAGAGGGCAGAGGCTTTCTTT	CASSSYQRAEAFF
NA	NA	TRBV28	TRBJ2-5	TGTGCCAGCAGTTCCCCCTCACTAAGAGCAGAGACCCAGTACTTC	CASSSPSLRAETQYF
NA	NA	TRBV15	TRBJ1-1	TGTGCCACCAACAAGGGGGACGGTTGGAACACTGAAGCTTTCTTT	CATNKGDGWNTEAFF
NA	NA	TRBV6-2/TRBV6-3	TRBJ1-1	TGTGCCAGCAGTTCTGGGGCAGGGAGGACTGAAGCTTTCTTT	CASSSGAGRTEAFF
NA	NA	TRBV27	TRBJ2-7	TGTGCCAGCAGTTCACCAACGCTTCACTACGAGCAGTACTTC	CASSSPTLHYEQYF
NA	NA	TRBV19	TRBJ2-5	TGTGCCAGTAGTCGACCTCACGGCGCACTACCGCAAGAGACCCAGTACTTC	CASSRPHGALPQETQYF
NA	NA	TRBV3-1/TRBV3-2	TRBJ1-1	TGTGCCAGCAGCCAAGAACCTGGGCATCTGAACACTGAAGCTTTCTTT	CASSQEPGHLNTEAFF
NA	NA	TRBV14	TRBJ2-1	TGTGCCAGCAGCCAAAGCCTAGGTCGCTACAATGAGCAGTTCTTC	CASSQSLGRYNEQFF
TRBD2	once	TRBV11-2	TRBJ2-1	TGTGCCAGCAGCTTAGTCCTAGGGCTAGCGGGAGACAATGAGCAGTTCTTC	CASSLVLGLAGDNEQFF
NA	NA	TRBV6-1	TRBJ2-7	TGTGCCAGCAGTGAACATGGGCGCTACTACGAGCAGTACTTC	CASSEHGRYYEQYF
NA	NA	TRBV5-1	TRBJ2-2	TGCGCCAGCAGCGGTGGAGCCTTCGACACCGGGGAGCTGTTTTTT	CASSGGAFDTGELFF
TRBD2	few	TRBV11-2	TRBJ2-3	TGTGCCAGCAGCCCGGGACTAGCGGGAGCCACAGATACGCAGTATTTT	CASSPGLAGATDTQYF
TRBD2	NA	TRBV25-1	TRBJ2-7	TGTGCCAGCAGTTTCGGCGGGAGGGCCTCCGAGCAGTACTTC	CASSFGGRASEQYF
TRBD2	NA	TRBV7-2	TRBJ2-1	TGTGCCAGCAGCTCAAGCGGGACTAACTACAATGAGCAGTTCTTC	CASSSSGTNYNEQFF
TRBD1	few	TRBV27	TRBJ2-4	TGTGCCAGCAGTGGATCGGGACAGGGCACCATTCAGTACTTC	CASSGSGQGTIQYF
TRBD1	few	TRBV7-8	TRBJ1-5	TGTGCCAGCAGCTTTGGGACAGGGAATCAGCCCCAGCATTTT	CASSFGTGNQPQHF
TRBD2	NA	TRBV6-5	TRBJ2-5	TGTGCCAGCAACGGGAGGGTCCAAGAGACCCAGTACTTC	CASNGRVQETQYF
NA	NA	TRBV6-2/TRBV6-3	TRBJ2-1	TGTGCCAGCAGTCACTATAGCGGAAGCTCCTACAATGAGCAGTTCTTC	CASSHYSGSSYNEQFF
TRBD1	few	TRBV28	TRBJ1-6	TGTGCCAGCAGTTTATTCGCAGGGGGGTCAGAATCACCCCTCCACTTT	CASSLFAGGSESPLHF
TRBD1	NA	TRBV5-6	TRBJ1-1	TGTGCCAGCAGTAAAGACAGGGTTGCCACTGAAGCTTTCTTT	CASSKDRVATEAFF
TRBD1	NA	TRBV28	TRBJ2-7	TGTGCCAGCACCATCCGGGGCCAGGGGGCAAGGGAGCAGTACTTC	CASTIRGQGAREQYF
NA	few	TRBV19	TRBJ1-1	TGTGCCAGCCGATTGACCAGGAACACTGAAGCTTTCTTT	CASRLTRNTEAFF
TRBD1	NA	TRBV9	TRBJ1-1	TGTGCCAGCAGCCCCTCAGGGGGGGCGAACACTGAAGCTTTCTTT	CASSPSGGANTEAFF
NA	NA	TRBV5-1	TRBJ1-1	TGCGCCAGCAAGCTCTTTGACACTGAAGCTTTCTTT	CASKLFDTEAFF
NA	NA	TRBV6-2/TRBV6-3	TRBJ2-1	TGTGCCAGCAGTTACACAAGAACTAGAGGCTCTTTCAACAATGAGCAGTTCTTC	CASSYTRTRGSFNNEQFF
NA	once	TRBV4-3	TRBJ2-5	TGCGCCAGCAGCCAAGATGCCGGTTCTAGTTTCGGGGACCAGTACTTC	CASSQDAGSSFGDQYF
NA	medium-sized	TRBV27	TRBJ1-2	TGTGCCAGCAGTTTTGCGGGTGTAAACTATGGCTACACCTTC	CASSFAGVNYGYTF
TRBD2	NA	TRBV6-2/TRBV6-3	TRBJ2-2	TGTGCCAGCAGTAAGACTAGCGGGAGGGCCCGGACCGGGGAGCTGTTTTTT	CASSKTSGRARTGELFF
NA	NA	TRBV6-1	TRBJ1-4	TGTGCCAGCAGTGAAAGGGGTGGCCGAACTAATGAAAAACTGTTTTTT	CASSERGGRTNEKLFF
TRBD1	NA	TRBV2	TRBJ2-1	TGTGCCAGCAAGGACAGGGAAGCCGCCTACAATGAGCAGTTCTTC	CASKDREAAYNEQFF